The 26 T cell receptor beta chains listed next were all sequenced from one sample in a study of T-cell memory formation after mild COVID-19. TCRdb reprocessed the 5' RACE reads with MiXCR, giving one entry per CDR3 protein. This table holds about 560,000 distinct CDR3 sequences, about a sixth found once. Source material: PBMCs or a T cell subset sorted from them (not recorded which). These receptors came from an adult woman who had mild COVID-19 (a few samples of this study predate the infection). Cell type and time point are not known.

This chain joins TRBV19 and TRBJ1-1; D is uncertain. Germline V gives CDR1 LNHDA, CDR2 SQIVND (reference sequence). CDR3 length: 13 amino acids. Trimming pared 5 bases from V and 1 base from J, leaving 8 bases between. In nucleotides, the CDR3 is TGTGCCAGTAGTGTGACCTGGAACACTGAAGCTTTCTTT. Its translation: CASSVTWNTEAFF.

This clonotype was seen just once. The chain recombines TRBV5-1 with TRBJ2-1, with 14 bases that match TRBD2. Germline V lookup: CDR1 SGHRS, CDR2 YFSETQ. The CDR3 has 16 residues. V gave up 4 bases and J gave up 2 bases; unmatched junction bases: 2. The CDR3, as DNA: TGCGCCAGCAGCATGACTAGCGGGGGGGCCTACAATGAGCAGTTCTTC. Its translation is CASSMTSGGAYNEQFF.

This clonotype was recorded a few times. CDR3: CASSQPDRAYEQYF. DNA for the CDR3: TGTGCCAGCAGCCAACCAGACAGAGCCTACGAGCAGTACTTC. This chain links TRBV3-1 with TRBJ2-7, with D possibly matching TRBD1 (5 bases). Looked up from germline, CDR1 is LGHDT and CDR2 is YNNKEL (reference sequence). V was pared by 2 bases and J by 2 bases, with 10 bases between. There are 14 residues in the CDR3.

The gene calls are TRBV5-4 and TRBJ2-1; TRBD2 aligns across 7 bases. V was clipped by 3 bases and J by 0 bases; unmatched bases: 6. The CDR3 extends over 16 amino acids. Germline loops: CDR1 SGHNT, CDR2 YYREEE (reference sequence). The CDR3 loop is CASSWNKRGSYNEQFF. The CDR3 DNA reads as TGTGCCAGCAGCTGGAATAAGCGGGGCTCCTACAATGAGCAGTTCTTC.

This chain connects TRBV7-9 to TRBJ1-2; no clear D. This CDR3 is 14 amino acids long. CDR1 and CDR2 from the germline V gene are SEHNR and FQNEAQ (reference sequence). The ends were cut back, 2 bases at V and 2 bases at J, with 9 bases in the middle. The CDR3 bases are TGTGCCAGCAGCTTACAGGCCAGCAACTATGGCTACACCTTC. The encoded protein is CASSLQASNYGYTF. The full variable domain, completed using reference TRBV7-9 and TRBJ1-2, is DTGVSQNPRHKITKRGQNVTFRCDPISEHNRLYWYRQTLGQGPEFLTYFQNEAQLEKSRLLSDRFSAERPKGSFSTLEIQRTEQGDSAMYLCASSLQASNYGYTFGSGTRLTVV.

This clonotype was counted between two and nine times. CDR3 nucleotides: TGTGCCAGCAGCAAGCCGACTGACACTGAAGCTTTCTTT. This encodes CASSKPTDTEAFF. The chain employs TRBV7-2 and TRBJ1-1, with unresolved D. The CDR3 is 13 residues long. Deletions cut 5 bases from V and 3 bases from J, with 10 bases between. Germline V gene data show CDR1 as SGHTA and CDR2 as FQGNSA.

The chain couples TRBV12-3 or TRBV12-4 to TRBJ2-1; a possible D gene is TRBD2 (5 bases). The CDR3 extends over 14 amino acids. Trimming stripped 5 bases from V and 5 bases from J, with 13 bases between. The CDR3 sequence: CASSMVASNNEQFF. CDR3 coding DNA: TGTGCCAGCAGTATGGTAGCGTCTAACAATGAGCAGTTCTTC.

The chain uses TRBV5-1 and TRBJ2-3; 7 bases match TRBD1. Germline V gene data show CDR1 as SGHRS and CDR2 as YFSETQ. There are 17 residues in the CDR3. V shed 3 bases, J shed 2 bases, and the junction held 12 bases outside the gene matches. CDR3 in DNA: TGCGCCAGCAGCTCCCCCGACGAAGGGGGCGTCACAGATACGCAGTATTTT. Encoded protein: CASSSPDEGGVTDTQYF.

This clonotype was observed a few times. The genes are TRBV12-3 or TRBV12-4 and TRBJ2-7; TRBD2 aligns across 8 bases. Germline trimming cut 6 bases from V and 4 bases from J; bases unmatched to any gene: 11. This CDR3 is built from 15 residues. Here the CDR3 reads CASSRSGGAVYEQYF. The CDR3 nucleotides are TGTGCCAGCAGCCGAAGCGGGGGCGCGGTATACGAGCAGTACTTC.

This clonotype has just a few counts. The chain couples TRBV5-1 to TRBJ1-4; perhaps TRBD1 as D (5 bases). Germline V gene sequence: CDR1 SGHRS, CDR2 YFSETQ. The germline V and J ends were trimmed by 1 base and 2 bases, with 12 bases remaining between them. This CDR3 comprises 16 residues. CDR3 sequence (DNA): TGCGCCAGCAGCTTGCCCCAGGGTACGACTAATGAAAAACTGTTTTTT. Translation: CASSLPQGTTNEKLFF.

The gene calls are TRBV9 and TRBJ1-1; D uncertain. Germline assignment: CDR1 SGDLS and CDR2 YYNGEE. This CDR3 spans 15 amino acids. V lost 3 bases, J lost 6 bases, and 18 bases lay in between. The CDR3 sequence: CASSALAWTSAEAFF. The CDR3 nucleotides read TGTGCCAGCAGCGCGCTTGCCTGGACGAGCGCTGAAGCTTTCTTT.

The DNA of the CDR3 is TGCAGTGCTAGGTTTACTAGCCGCGGGGAGCAGTTCTTC. Translation gives CSARFTSRGEQFF. V gene TRBV20-1 combines with J gene TRBJ2-1, with a weak D call TRBD2 (6 bases). Trimming removed 3 bases at V and 10 bases at J, with 16 bases between. The germline V gene has CDR1 DFQATT and CDR2 SNEGSKA (reference sequence). CDR3 length equals 13 residues.

The rearrangement uses TRBV5-1 and TRBJ2-1, with D perhaps matching TRBD2 (5 bases). The CDR3 runs to 13 residues. In germline, CDR1 is SGHRS, CDR2 YFSETQ. Trimming shortened V by 1 base and J by 5 bases, and 7 bases separated the two germline ends. This CDR3 is CASSLSTNNEQFF. The CDR3 DNA sequence: TGCGCCAGCAGCTTGTCGACTAACAATGAGCAGTTCTTC.

This chain links TRBV7-9 with TRBJ2-4, with TRBD2 identical over 10 bases. V trimming: 5 bases; J trimming: 3 bases; junction bases outside the gene matches: 10. Per germline, CDR1 SEHNR and CDR2 FQNEAQ (reference sequence). This CDR3 spans 17 amino acids. The CDR3 DNA sequence: TGTGCCAGCAGCCTCAGCGGGAGGGGCGGCATCAAAAACATTCAGTACTTC. The encoded protein is CASSLSGRGGIKNIQYF.

The chain couples TRBV20-1 to TRBJ2-3, with 7 bases identical to TRBD1. This CDR3 is 15 amino acids long. J gave up 4 bases and V 0 bases, and 7 bases lay outside the gene matches. Germline assignment: CDR1 DFQATT and CDR2 SNEGSKA (reference sequence). CDR3 in amino acids: CSARDPRQGPDTQYF. The CDR3 bases are TGCAGTGCTAGAGACCCACGACAGGGTCCAGATACGCAGTATTTT.

This clonotype has a single count. The chain employs TRBV5-1 and TRBJ2-1; 7 bases line up with TRBD1. Trimming took 3 bases from V and 7 from J; bases not matched to a gene: 10. Germline CDR1 reads SGHRS; CDR2 reads YFSETQ. CDR3 length: 15 residues. CDR3 protein: CASSSDRAPSNEQFF. In nucleotides, the CDR3 is TGCGCCAGCAGCTCCGACAGGGCCCCCTCTAATGAGCAGTTCTTC.

There are a few counts of this clonotype. The rearrangement links TRBV7-9 to TRBJ2-7; TRBD1 agrees at 7 bases. There are 15 residues in the CDR3. V lost 3 bases to trimming and J lost 1 base; unmatched junction nucleotides: 6. Per the germline V gene, CDR1 is SEHNR and CDR2 is FQNEAQ (reference sequence). For the CDR3, the DNA is TGTGCCAGCAGCTTCTCCCCGACAGGGTCCTACGAGCAGTACTTC. Protein product: CASSFSPTGSYEQYF.

In its sample, this clonotype was seen a few times. This sequence joins TRBV7-2 and TRBJ2-6; 7 nucleotides agree with TRBD2. CDR1 SGHTA and CDR2 FQGNSA come from the germline V gene. The ends lost 5 bases at V and 13 bases at J; junction bases unmatched: 11. CDR3 length: 14 residues. The CDR3 sequence is CASSPGVGAGVLTF. CDR3 DNA sequence: TGTGCCAGCAGCCCTGGGGTGGGAGCGGGAGTCCTGACTTTC.

This chain connects TRBV7-9 to TRBJ2-7, with 11 bases identical to TRBD2. Losses at the gene ends were 5 bases for V and 1 base for J; bases not matched to a gene: 4. The CDR3 consists of 15 residues. Germline CDR1 SEHNR, CDR2 FQNEAQ (reference sequence). In DNA, the CDR3 is TGTGCCAGCAGCCAGGGACTAGCGGATTCCTACGAGCAGTACTTC. Translation gives CASSQGLADSYEQYF.

This clonotype came up many times. The CDR3: CSVSGSGPEAFF. CDR3 coding DNA: TGCAGCGTTTCGGGTTCGGGCCCTGAAGCTTTCTTT. The V call is TRBV29-1, the J call TRBJ1-1; no definite D call. The CDR3 is made up of 12 amino acids. Germline loops: CDR1 SQVTM, CDR2 ANQGSEA. V was trimmed by 5 bases and J by 6 bases, leaving 13 bases between them.

Only a few counts were recorded for this clonotype. The chain recombines TRBV6-5 with TRBJ2-5, with D possibly being TRBD2 (6 bases). Germline CDR1 MNHEY, CDR2 SVGAGI. The ends were cut back, 5 bases at V and 3 bases at J, with 13 bases in the middle. CDR3 length equals 14 residues. CDR3 sequence: CASSTGWGEETQYF. The CDR3 bases are TGTGCCAGCAGTACTGGGTGGGGGGAAGAGACCCAGTACTTC.

This clonotype was observed a few times. V is TRBV24-1 and J is TRBJ2-1; possibly TRBD1 or TRBD2 for D (5 bases each). The CDR3 is 14 amino acids. With 6 bases removed from V and 6 bases from J, the gap between germline ends came to 14 bases. Germline V gene sequence: CDR1 KGHDR, CDR2 SFDVKD. CDR3 in amino acids: CATSPGPASNEQFF. The CDR3 DNA reads TGTGCCACCAGTCCGGGGCCCGCCAGCAATGAGCAGTTCTTC.

The chain is built from TRBV5-4 and TRBJ2-7, with 12 bases fitting TRBD2. Germline V gene lookup returns CDR1 SGHNT and CDR2 YYREEE (reference sequence). This CDR3 region has 15 residues. The ends lost 5 bases at V and 7 bases at J; junction bases unmatched: 10. Written as DNA, the CDR3 is TGTGCCAGCAGTACTGGACTAGCGGGAAAGGTGGAGCAGTACTTC. Translation gives CASSTGLAGKVEQYF.

The rearrangement joins TRBV2 to TRBJ1-1; TRBD1 aligns across 11 bases. The J segment lost 5 bases and the V segment lost 8 bases, leaving 4 bases of the junction unmatched. CDR1 is SNHLY and CDR2 is FYNNEI in the germline V gene. The CDR3 is made up of 13 amino acids. CDR3 residues: CASGQGARTEAFF. Written as DNA, the CDR3 is TGTGCCAGCGGACAGGGGGCCAGGACTGAAGCTTTCTTT.

The chain has TRBV7-2 and TRBJ2-1; the match to TRBD2 covers 11 bases. Germline V gene lookup returns CDR1 SGHTA and CDR2 FQGNSA. V trimming: 2 bases; J trimming: 6 bases; junction bases outside the gene matches: 6. The CDR3 has 16 amino acids. The CDR3, as DNA: TGTGCCAGCAGCTTATACGGGACTAGCGGTCCCAATGAGCAGTTCTTC. Protein: CASSLYGTSGPNEQFF.

This clonotype was found a few times. The chain uses TRBV5-1 and TRBJ2-7, with unresolved D. The V gene lost 2 bases and the J gene lost 6 bases, with 9 bases spanning the gap. CDR1 SGHRS and CDR2 YFSETQ come from the germline V gene. The CDR3 extends over 12 amino acids. The CDR3, as DNA: TGCGCCAGCAGCTTAACAACGGGCGAGCAGTACTTC. This translates into CASSLTTGEQYF.